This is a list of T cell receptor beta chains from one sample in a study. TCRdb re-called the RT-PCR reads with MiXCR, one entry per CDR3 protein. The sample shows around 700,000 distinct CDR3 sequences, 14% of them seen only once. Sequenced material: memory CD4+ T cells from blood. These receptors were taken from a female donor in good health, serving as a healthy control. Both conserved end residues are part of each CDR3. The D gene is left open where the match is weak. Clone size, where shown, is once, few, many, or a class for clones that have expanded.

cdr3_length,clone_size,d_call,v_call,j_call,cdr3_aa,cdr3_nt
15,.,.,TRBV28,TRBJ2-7,CASRLGRTEAREQYF,TGTGCCAGCCGTCTTGGGAGGACTGAGGCGCGCGAGCAGTACTTC
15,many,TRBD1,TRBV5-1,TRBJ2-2,CASSLGQGDTGELFF,TGCGCCAGCAGCTTGGGACAGGGGGACACCGGGGAGCTGTTTTTT
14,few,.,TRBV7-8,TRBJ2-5,CASSYTETQETQYF,TGTGCCAGCAGCTATACAGAGACCCAAGAGACCCAGTACTTC
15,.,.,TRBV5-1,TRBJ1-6,CASSPSGHFNSPLHF,TGCGCCAGCAGCCCGTCGGGACACTTCAATTCACCCCTCCACTTT
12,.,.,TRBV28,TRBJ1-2,CASSFESKGYTF,TGTGCCAGCAGTTTTGAGTCTAAAGGCTACACCTTC
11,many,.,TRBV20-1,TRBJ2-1,CSARDYNEQFF,TGCAGTGCTCGGGACTACAATGAGCAGTTCTTC
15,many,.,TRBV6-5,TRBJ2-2,CASSYSFVSPRELFF,TGTGCCAGCAGTTACTCGTTCGTCTCCCCCAGGGAGCTGTTTTTT
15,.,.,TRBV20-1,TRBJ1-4,CSARDGIATNEKLFF,TGCAGTGCTAGAGATGGCATTGCAACTAATGAAAAACTGTTTTTT
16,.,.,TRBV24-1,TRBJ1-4,CATSDSYAGADEKLFF,TGTGCCACCAGTGATTCCTATGCAGGGGCGGATGAAAAACTGTTTTTT
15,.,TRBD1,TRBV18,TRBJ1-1,CASSPTTGTGPGAFF,TGTGCCAGCTCACCCACGACCGGGACAGGGCCTGGAGCTTTCTTT
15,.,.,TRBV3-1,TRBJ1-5,CASSQGGAGNQPQHF,TGTGCCAGCAGCCAAGGGGGCGCGGGCAATCAGCCCCAGCATTTT
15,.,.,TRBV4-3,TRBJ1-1,CASSQDLGQGTEAFF,TGCGCCAGCAGCCAAGATCTGGGGCAGGGCACTGAAGCTTTCTTT
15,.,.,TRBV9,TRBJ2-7,CASSVEFGQPYEQYF,TGTGCCAGCAGCGTAGAGTTCGGGCAGCCCTACGAGCAGTACTTC
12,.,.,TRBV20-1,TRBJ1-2,CSARNTNYGYTF,TGCAGTGCTAGGAACACTAACTATGGCTACACCTTC
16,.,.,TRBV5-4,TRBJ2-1,CASSPPPGAVRNEQFF,TGTGCCAGCAGCCCCCCCCCAGGGGCGGTGCGGAATGAGCAGTTCTTC
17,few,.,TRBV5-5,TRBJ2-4,CASSSANLGGGKNIQYF,TGTGCCAGCAGCTCCGCTAACCTAGGGGGAGGAAAAAACATTCAGTACTTC
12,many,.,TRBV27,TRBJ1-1,CASRVSNTEAFF,TGTGCCAGCAGGGTGTCGAACACTGAAGCTTTCTTT
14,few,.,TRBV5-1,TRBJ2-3,CASSDPGGTDTQYF,TGCGCCAGCAGCGACCCCGGGGGCACAGATACGCAGTATTTT
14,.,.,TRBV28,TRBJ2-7,CASTLEGDAYEQYF,TGTGCCAGCACGCTGGAGGGGGACGCCTACGAGCAGTACTTC
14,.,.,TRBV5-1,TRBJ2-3,CASSSIVSADTQYF,TGCGCCAGCAGCTCCATTGTCTCAGCAGATACGCAGTATTTT
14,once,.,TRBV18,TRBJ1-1,CASSPEIDGTEAFF,TGTGCCAGCTCACCTGAGATTGATGGCACTGAAGCTTTCTTT
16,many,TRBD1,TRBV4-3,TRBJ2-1,CASSHSPGTGYGEQFF,TGCGCCAGCAGCCATTCCCCCGGGACAGGGTACGGAGAGCAGTTCTTC
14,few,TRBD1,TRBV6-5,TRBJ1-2,CASSLKRDRNGYTF,TGTGCCAGCAGTTTGAAGCGGGACAGGAATGGCTACACCTTC
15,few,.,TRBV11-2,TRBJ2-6,CASSLDLLGANVLTF,TGTGCCAGCAGCTTAGATCTTCTAGGGGCCAACGTCCTGACTTTC
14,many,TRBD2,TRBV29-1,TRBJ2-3,CSVDGAGVTDTQYF,TGCAGCGTTGACGGGGCGGGAGTAACAGATACGCAGTATTTT
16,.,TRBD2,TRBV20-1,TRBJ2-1,CSANIQRAGLQDEQFF,TGCAGTGCTAACATCCAGCGAGCGGGACTTCAGGATGAGCAGTTCTTC
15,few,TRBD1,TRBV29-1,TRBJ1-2,CSVELGQGPNYGYTF,TGCAGCGTTGAACTTGGACAGGGGCCTAACTATGGCTACACCTTC
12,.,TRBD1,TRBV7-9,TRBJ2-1,CASSGDSREQFF,TGTGCCAGCAGCGGGGACAGTCGTGAGCAGTTCTTC
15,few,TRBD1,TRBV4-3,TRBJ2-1,CASSTWTGVHNEQFF,TGCGCCAGCAGCACCTGGACAGGGGTACACAATGAGCAGTTCTTC
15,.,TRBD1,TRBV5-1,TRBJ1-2,CASSLAGTGLYGYTF,TGCGCCAGCAGCTTGGCGGGGACAGGGCTCTATGGCTACACCTTC
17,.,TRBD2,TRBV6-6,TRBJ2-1,CASSSPNLAGGYNEQFF,TGTGCCAGCAGTTCTCCAAACCTAGCGGGGGGATACAATGAGCAGTTCTTC
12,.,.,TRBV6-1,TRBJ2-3,CASSSHADTQYF,TGTGCCAGCAGTTCCCACGCAGATACGCAGTATTTT
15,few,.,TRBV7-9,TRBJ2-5,CASSARGTLQETQYF,TGTGCCAGCAGCGCTAGAGGGACCCTCCAAGAGACCCAGTACTTC
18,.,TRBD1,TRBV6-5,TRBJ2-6,CASTKRTGLLSGANVLTF,TGTGCCAGCACTAAACGGACAGGGTTGCTCTCTGGGGCCAACGTCCTGACTTTC
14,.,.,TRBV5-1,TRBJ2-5,CASSPRTDVETQYF,TGCGCCAGCAGCCCCAGGACAGACGTAGAGACCCAGTACTTC
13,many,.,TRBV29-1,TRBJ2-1,CSVETTLRYEQFF,TGCAGCGTTGAGACAACCCTGAGGTATGAGCAGTTCTTC
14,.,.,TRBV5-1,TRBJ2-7,CASSLQAGLDEQYF,TGCGCCAGCAGCTTGCAGGCAGGGCTCGACGAGCAGTACTTC
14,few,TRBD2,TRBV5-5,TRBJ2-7,CASSSAGLVYEQYF,TGTGCCAGCAGCTCGGCGGGACTAGTGTACGAGCAGTACTTC
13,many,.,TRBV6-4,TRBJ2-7,CASSDPSTYEQYF,TGTGCCAGCAGTGACCCCTCCACCTACGAGCAGTACTTC
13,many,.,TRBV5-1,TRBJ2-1,CASSLRWNGRQFF,TGCGCCAGCAGCTTAAGGTGGAACGGAAGGCAGTTCTTC
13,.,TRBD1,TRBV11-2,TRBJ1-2,CASSRGTVRGYTF,TGTGCCAGCAGCCGCGGGACAGTGCGTGGCTACACCTTC
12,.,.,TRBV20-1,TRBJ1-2,CSARIGDYGYTF,TGCAGTGCTAGAATCGGGGACTATGGCTACACCTTC
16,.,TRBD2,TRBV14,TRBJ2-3,CASSLRTSGSADTQYF,TGTGCCAGCAGCCTTCGGACTAGCGGGAGTGCAGATACGCAGTATTTT
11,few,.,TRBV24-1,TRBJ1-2,CATEGVGGYTF,TGTGCCACCGAGGGGGTAGGCGGCTACACCTTC
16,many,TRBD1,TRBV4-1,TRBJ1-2,CASSGFRDRALRGYTF,TGCGCCAGCAGCGGCTTTAGGGACAGGGCTCTTCGTGGCTACACCTTC